What follows are 25 T cell receptor beta chains derived from one specimen sequenced in a study of blood T cell repertoires in COVID-19. Clones were sequenced by immunoSEQ multiplex PCR, and TCRdb holds only the in-frame ones, with some missing. Here the sample spans approximately 140,000 clones, about 88% being singletons. The sequenced sample consisted of peripheral blood. The receptors originated from a woman aged 80 or over with acute or convalescent COVID-19.

V and J are TRBV27 and TRBJ2-7; weak D call: TRBD2 (6 bases). The germline CDR1 and CDR2 sequences are MNHEY and SMNVEV (reference sequence). The V end lost 8 bases, the J end lost 0 bases, and 17 bases lay between the germline ends. The CDR3 has 15 amino acids. The CDR3 spells CASGSWGVSSYEQYF. CDR3 bases: TGTGCCAGCGGTTCGTGGGGGGTGAGCTCCTACGAGCAGTACTTC.

V gene TRBV4-1 combines with J gene TRBJ2-1; TRBD1 might be the D (6 bases). The CDR3 is 15 residues long. The germline V and J ends were trimmed by 0 bases and 5 bases, with 11 bases remaining between them. Per germline, CDR1 MGHRA and CDR2 YSYEKL. The CDR3 sequence is CASSQEERQDNEQFF. In DNA, the CDR3 is TGCGCCAGCAGCCAAGAAGAGAGACAGGACAATGAGCAGTTCTTC.

This clone was observed a handful of times. The CDR3, as DNA: TGTGCCAGCAGCCCGCCAGCGGGGGCCCCAATGATGCAGTTCTTC. Amino acid sequence: CASSPPAGAPMMQFF. This chain links TRBV5-4 with TRBJ2-1; TRBD2 matches at 8 bases. CDR1 is SGHNT, CDR2 YYREEE, per germline (reference sequence). The CDR3 consists of 15 residues. V shed 4 bases, J shed 12 bases, and the junction held 15 bases outside the gene matches.

The V call is TRBV7-2, the J call TRBJ2-7, with TRBD1 matching 8 bases. CDR1 and CDR2 from the germline V gene are SGHTA and FQGNSA. CDR3 length: 14 amino acids. V lost 5 bases, J lost 3 bases, and 6 bases stayed unmatched. The CDR3 region is CASSQQTGDYEQYF. DNA for the CDR3: TGTGCCAGCAGCCAACAGACAGGGGACTACGAGCAGTACTTC.

This clone was counted once. The J gene is TRBJ2-4, the V gene TRBV19; D is undetermined. Looked up from germline, CDR1 is LNHDA and CDR2 is SQIVND (reference sequence). The CDR3 sequence is 14 residues long. V gave up 5 bases and J gave up 1 base, with 9 bases separating them. The CDR3 sequence: CASSLFHAKNIQYF. CDR3 nucleotides: TGTGCCAGTAGTCTATTCCATGCCAAAAACATTCAGTACTTC. The whole variable domain, filled in from reference TRBV19 and TRBJ2-4, reads DGGITQSPKYLFRKEGQNVTLSCEQNLNHDAMYWYRQDPGQGLRLIYYSQIVNDFQKGDIAEGYSVSREKKESFPLTVTSAQKNPTAFYLCASSLFHAKNIQYFGAGTRLSVL.

This sequence joins TRBV19 and TRBJ1-3, with 8 bases matching TRBD1. V dropped 5 bases and J dropped 8; count of bases not matched to a gene: 11. CDR1 is LNHDA, CDR2 SQIVND, per germline (reference sequence). The CDR3 covers 15 residues. The CDR3 spells CASSPGTGRSDTIYF. The CDR3 bases are TGTGCCAGTAGTCCCGGGACAGGTCGCTCGGACACCATATATTTT.

As for this clone: The sample carries other DNA sequences with the same CDR3. The chain uses TRBV11-2 and TRBJ2-3, with 11 bases aligning to TRBD2. The CDR3 has 16 amino acids. Germline assignment: CDR1 SGHAT and CDR2 FQNNGV. After removal of 4 bases from V and 0 bases from J, the junction contained 3 bases not matched to a gene. The CDR3 nucleotides are TGTGCCAGCAGCTCCATAGCGGGAGGGAGCACAGATACGCAGTATTTT. Protein sequence: CASSSIAGGSTDTQYF.

This chain uses TRBV6-2 or TRBV6-3 with TRBJ2-1; tentative D call: TRBD1 (6 bases). The V end lost 5 bases, the J end lost 0 bases, and 14 bases lay between the germline ends. CDR3 length: 16 residues. CDR1 MNHEY and CDR2 SVGEGT come from the germline V gene. CDR3 DNA sequence: TGTGCCAGCAGTGCCGGGACACCATACTCCTACAATGAGCAGTTCTTC. Protein product: CASSAGTPYSYNEQFF.

Written as DNA, the CDR3 is TGTGCCAGCAGCCCCCTGGGACAGGGTGTAAGCTCCTACGAGCAGTACTTC. Protein product: CASSPLGQGVSSYEQYF. The V call is TRBV7-9, the J call TRBJ2-7, with 9 bases that match TRBD1. The junction had 11 bases not matched to a gene; V was cut back by 5 bases and J by 0 bases. This CDR3 contains 17 residues. Germline loops: CDR1 SEHNR, CDR2 FQNEAQ (reference sequence). Supplemented by reference TRBV7-9 and TRBJ2-7, the full variable domain reads DTGVSQNPRHKITKRGQNVTFRCDPISEHNRLYWYRQTLGQGPEFLTYFQNEAQLEKSRLLSDRFSAERPKGSFSTLEIQRTEQGDSAMYLCASSPLGQGVSSYEQYFGPGTRLTVT.

The J gene is TRBJ2-6, the V gene TRBV2; D gene unclear. This CDR3 is 15 amino acids long. Germline lookup yields CDR1 SNHLY and CDR2 FYNNEI. Between the trimmed V and J ends, which lost 6 bases and 0 bases, there was a span of 9 bases. The CDR3 reads CASRYGDSGANVLTF. The CDR3 DNA is TGTGCCAGCAGGTACGGAGACTCTGGGGCCAACGTCCTGACTTTC.

J is TRBJ2-7 and V is TRBV2, with 8 nucleotides matching TRBD1. The CDR3 loop spans 15 amino acids. The trim removed 4 bases at V and 1 base at J, leaving 6 bases unmatched. CDR1 and CDR2 (germline): SNHLY, FYNNEI. The CDR3 bases are TGTGCCAGCAGTGGGACAGGGAGTAGTTCCTACGAGCAGTACTTC. This gives the protein CASSGTGSSSYEQYF.

The rearrangement uses TRBV1 and TRBJ1-2; the listed D gene, TRBD1, was not tested against the DNA. TRBV1 is a pseudogene locus. The CDR3 runs to 13 residues. CDR3 region: CTSSQDEDTTYTF. The CDR3, as DNA: TGCACCAGCAGCCAAGATGAAGACACAACCTACACCTTC.

The V call is TRBV7-2, the J call TRBJ2-1; 8 bases match TRBD2. The germline V gene encodes CDR1 SGHTA and CDR2 FQGNSA. The CDR3 is 13 residues long. Trimming at V came to 0 bases and at J to 9 bases, leaving 1 base not matched to a gene. The chain's CDR3 is CASSLARGGEQFF. The CDR3 DNA is TGTGCCAGCAGCTTAGCCCGGGGGGGTGAGCAGTTCTTC.

This clone has a single count. The J gene is TRBJ1-5, the V gene TRBV12-5, with D unclear. The CDR3 contains 14 residues. Germline CDR1 and CDR2: LGHNT and FRNRAP. V lost 2 bases to trimming and J lost 0 bases, with 5 bases between them. This chain's CDR3 is CASGLTDSNQPQHF. CDR3 in DNA: TGTGCTAGTGGTTTGACAGATAGCAATCAGCCCCAGCATTTT.

The chain has TRBV27 and TRBJ2-1, with D possibly being TRBD2 (5 bases). V was shortened by 0 bases and J by 2 bases, with 14 bases between the two germline ends. Per germline, CDR1 MNHEY and CDR2 SMNVEV (reference sequence). CDR3 size: 17 residues. This CDR3 is CASSLSSLGSAYNEQFF. Here the CDR3 DNA reads TGTGCCAGCAGTTTATCTTCACTAGGGTCGGCCTACAATGAGCAGTTCTTC.

For the CDR3, the DNA is TGTGCCAGCAGTTACTCCGGGACAGGATGGAATGAGCAGTTCTTC. This encodes CASSYSGTGWNEQFF. V usage is TRBV6-5 and J usage is TRBJ2-1; 8 bases agree with TRBD1. V lost 0 bases to trimming and J lost 7 bases; unmatched junction nucleotides: 5. Germline-derived CDR1 and CDR2 are MNHEY and SVGAGI. This CDR3 has 15 amino acids.

The chain combines TRBV7-2 with TRBJ1-5; D unclear. This CDR3 has 15 residues. Germline CDR1 is SGHTA and CDR2 is FQGNSA. V dropped 2 bases and J dropped 0 bases, with 8 bases sitting between them. CDR3 sequence (DNA): TGTGCCAGCAGCTTAACGGGTCATAGCAATCAGCCCCAGCATTTT. This sequence encodes CASSLTGHSNQPQHF.

This clone came up a few times. This chain connects TRBV7-2 to TRBJ1-4; D may be TRBD1 (6 bases). The CDR3 spans 15 residues. V gave up 5 bases and J gave up 3 bases, with 13 bases separating them. CDR1 and CDR2 (germline): SGHTA, FQGNSA. Here the CDR3 DNA reads TGTGCCAGCAGCCCCCAACAGGGTTCTAATGAAAAACTGTTTTTT. Translated: CASSPQQGSNEKLFF.

This chain joins TRBV7-9 and TRBJ1-1, with a tentative D call TRBD1 (5 bases). Germline CDR1 SEHNR, CDR2 FQNEAQ (reference sequence). This CDR3 is 13 amino acids long. The V end was cut by 5 bases, the J end by 1 base, with 8 bases between. CDR3 nucleotides: TGTGCCAGCAGCCAACAGGCGAACACTGAAGCTTTCTTT. Its translation: CASSQQANTEAFF.

This chain uses TRBV18 with TRBJ2-5; the match to TRBD2 covers 11 bases. The germline V gene encodes CDR1 KGHSH and CDR2 LQKENI. Losses at the gene ends were 3 bases for V and 0 bases for J; bases not matched to a gene: 12. CDR3 size: 19 residues. CDR3 DNA sequence: TGTGCCAGCTCACCGACTCCGGGACAGGGACTAGCGGACCAAGAGACCCAGTACTTC. It codes for CASSPTPGQGLADQETQYF. Combining the CDR3 with reference TRBV18 and TRBJ2-5 gives the whole variable domain NAGVMQNPRHLVRRRGQEARLRCSPMKGHSHVYWYRQLPEEGLKFMVYLQKENIIDESGMPKERFSAEFPKEGPSILRIQQVVRGDSAAYFCASSPTPGQGLADQETQYFGPGTRLLVL.

This clone was counted between two and nine times. V and J are TRBV30 and TRBJ1-2, with 9 bases that match TRBD1. Germline values: CDR1 GTSNPN, CDR2 SVGIG (reference sequence). The CDR3 has 14 residues. J gave up 0 bases and V 3 bases, and 2 bases lay outside the gene matches. As DNA, the CDR3 is TGTGCCTGGAGGCGGGACAGGGCTAACTATGGCTACACCTTC. Its translation is CAWRRDRANYGYTF.

The V call is TRBV6-2 or TRBV6-3, the J call TRBJ2-3; 10 nucleotides agree with TRBD2. The V gene's germline CDR1 is MNHEY and CDR2 SVGEGT. Losses at the gene ends were 4 bases for V and 7 bases for J; bases not matched to a gene: 2. The CDR3 covers 13 residues. This chain's CDR3 is CASSLAGGNTQYF. The CDR3 coding sequence is TGTGCCAGCAGTTTAGCGGGGGGAAATACGCAGTATTTT.

V and J are TRBV30 and TRBJ1-2, with 8 bases fitting TRBD1. The J segment lost 8 bases and the V segment lost 1 base, leaving 6 bases of the junction unmatched. The CDR3 contains 13 residues. Germline V gives CDR1 GTSNPN, CDR2 SVGIG (reference sequence). As DNA, the CDR3 is TGTGCCTGGAGTGGGACAGGGCTGGGCGGCTACACCTTC. The encoded protein is CAWSGTGLGGYTF.

This clone showed up just once. The chain has TRBV9 and TRBJ1-4; maybe TRBD1 (6 bases). This CDR3 has 16 amino acids. The V end was cut by 0 bases, the J end by 5 bases, with 14 bases between. Germline V gene sequence: CDR1 SGDLS, CDR2 YYNGEE. The CDR3 spells CASSVGAYTGNEKLFF. The CDR3 DNA is TGTGCCAGCAGCGTAGGGGCTTACACAGGGAATGAAAAACTGTTTTTT. The variable domain in full, with the rest retrieved from reference TRBV9 and TRBJ1-4, is DSGVTQTPKHLITATGQRVTLRCSPRSGDLSVYWYQQSLDQGLQFLIQYYNGEERAKGNILERFSAQQFPDLHSELNLSSLELGDSALYFCASSVGAYTGNEKLFFGSGTQLSVL.

This clone occurred once. The chain is built from TRBV9 and TRBJ2-1, with D unresolved. CDR3 size: 13 residues. V was shortened by 0 bases and J by 9 bases, with 10 bases between the two germline ends. CDR1 and CDR2 (germline): SGDLS, YYNGEE. The CDR3 is CASSVEVAAEQFF. DNA of the CDR3: TGTGCCAGCAGCGTAGAAGTGGCGGCTGAGCAGTTCTTC.